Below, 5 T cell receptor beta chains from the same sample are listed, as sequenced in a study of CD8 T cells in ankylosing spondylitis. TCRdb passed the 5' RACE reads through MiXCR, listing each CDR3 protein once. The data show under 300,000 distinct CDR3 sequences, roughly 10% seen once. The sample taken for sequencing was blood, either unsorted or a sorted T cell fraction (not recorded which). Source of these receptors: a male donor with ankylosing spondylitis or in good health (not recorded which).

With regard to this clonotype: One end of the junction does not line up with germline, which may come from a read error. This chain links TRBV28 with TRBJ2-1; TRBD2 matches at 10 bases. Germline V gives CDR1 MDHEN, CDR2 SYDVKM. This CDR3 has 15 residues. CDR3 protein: CVSKQAGGPNNEQFF. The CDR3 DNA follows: TGTGTCAGCAAACAAGCGGGAGGGCCAAACAATGAGCAGTTCTTC.

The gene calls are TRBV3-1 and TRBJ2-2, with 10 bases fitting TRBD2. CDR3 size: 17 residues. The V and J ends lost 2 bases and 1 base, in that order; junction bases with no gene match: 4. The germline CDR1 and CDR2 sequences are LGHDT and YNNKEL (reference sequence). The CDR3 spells CASSQISSGGNTGELFF. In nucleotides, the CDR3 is TGTGCCAGCAGCCAAATTTCTAGCGGGGGGAACACCGGGGAGCTGTTTTTT.

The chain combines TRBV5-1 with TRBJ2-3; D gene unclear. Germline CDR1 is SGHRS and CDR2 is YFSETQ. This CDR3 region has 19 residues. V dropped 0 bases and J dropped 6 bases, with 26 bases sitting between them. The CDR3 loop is CASSLASSIPRKPLDTQYF. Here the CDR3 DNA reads TGCGCCAGCAGCTTGGCCAGCAGTATCCCCCGGAAGCCTTTGGATACGCAGTATTTT.

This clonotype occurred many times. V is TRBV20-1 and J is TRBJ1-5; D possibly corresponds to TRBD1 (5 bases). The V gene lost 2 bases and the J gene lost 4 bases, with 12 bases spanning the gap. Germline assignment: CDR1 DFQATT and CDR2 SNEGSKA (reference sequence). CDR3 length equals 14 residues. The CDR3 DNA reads TGCAGTGCTAGAATAATAGACAGTAATCAGCCCCAGCATTTT. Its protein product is CSARIIDSNQPQHF.

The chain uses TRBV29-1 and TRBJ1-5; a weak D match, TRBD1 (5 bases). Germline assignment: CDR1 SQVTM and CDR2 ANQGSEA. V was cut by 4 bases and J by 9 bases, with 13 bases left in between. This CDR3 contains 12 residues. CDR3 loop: CSVGEGEGPQHF. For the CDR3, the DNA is TGCAGCGTTGGAGAAGGGGAAGGGCCCCAGCATTTT.